This T cell receptor (beta chain) comes out of a study of post-analysis software for immune sequencing data. Overall study: Relapsing-remitting, secondary progressive and progressive-relapsing multiple sclerosis courses were included. Whole-study findings and limits: Strong co-clustering by F measure linked samples that shared a preparation batch. Compared with controls, patients had more of 4 to 6 TRBV segments, including TRBV5-6, TRBV5-1 and TRBV20-1.

CDR3 length equals 15 residues. Germline-derived CDR1 and CDR2 are SNHLY and FYNNEI. V lost 5 bases, J lost 2 bases, and 7 bases stayed unmatched. This clonotype occurred a few times. Its specificity is not known. Unique molecular identifiers were carried by the TCR beta cDNA libraries. MiXCR, applied by TCRdb to the PCR reads, yields one record per CDR3 protein. The sample consists of approximately 360,000 distinct CDR3 sequences, roughly 36% of them appearing once. The chain carries TRBV2 and TRBJ2-5; 8 bases are shared with TRBD1. The TCR comes from a girl aged 10-17 years with multiple sclerosis. The sequencing input was blood. The CDR3: CASSYDRGNQETQYF. The CDR3 DNA reads as TGTGCCAGCAGTTACGACAGGGGAAATCAAGAGACCCAGTACTTC.